This TCR beta chain was obtained from a study of cytomegalovirus exposure and HLA in healthy donors. Study-wide results and caveats: V- and J-gene trimming of TCR beta was linked (in a later analysis) to a missense DCLRE1C variant.

A remark on this clone: Its antigen is currently unknown.

PCR employed 60 Vbeta and 13 Jbeta primers. Clones were read by immunoSEQ multiplex PCR, and TCRdb kept only the in-frame ones, dropping some. The table lists roughly 200,000 clones, around 79% of them singletons. The clonotype was recovered from a woman under 40 in good health and CMV-seropositive. The sequencing sample was made of PBMCs.

CDR3 sequence reads: CASSQDRTEGQETQYF. CDR3 nucleotide sequence: TGCGCCAGCAGCCAAGATAGGACAGAAGGTCAAGAGACCCAGTACTTC. This chain connects TRBV4-1 to TRBJ2-5; perhaps TRBD1 as D (6 bases). The V and J ends lost 0 bases and 2 bases respectively, with 13 bases between them. This CDR3 has 16 residues. Germline values: CDR1 MGHRA, CDR2 YSYEKL.